The 27 T cell receptor beta chains below all came from one sample that was sequenced in a study of blood T cell repertoires in COVID-19. Sequencing was performed with immunoSEQ multiplex PCR; in TCRdb, only in-frame clones are kept and a portion is missing. This sample carries some 70,000 clones, around 90% of them seen once, and the ten largest clones take around 3.6%. The material sequenced was peripheral blood. Receptors originate from a woman between 50 and 59 years old with COVID-19, enrolled during active disease.

The rearrangement links TRBV10-3 to TRBJ1-1, with 9 bases matching TRBD1. The trim removed 11 bases at V and 2 bases at J, leaving 9 bases unmatched. The germline CDR1 and CDR2 sequences are ENHRY and SYGVKD. The CDR3 has 14 amino acids. The CDR3 sequence: CASGDREFNTEAFF. DNA for the CDR3: TGTGCCTCAGGGGACAGGGAGTTTAACACTGAAGCTTTCTTT.

The gene calls are TRBV5-4 and TRBJ2-5, with D possibly being TRBD2 (5 bases). Germline loops: CDR1 SGHNT, CDR2 YYREEE (reference sequence). The CDR3 runs to 14 residues. V was clipped by 2 bases and J by 7 bases, with 15 bases between them. CDR3 in DNA: TGTGCCAGCAGCTTTAGCGCCACTATAGGGACCCAGTACTTC. This codes for CASSFSATIGTQYF.

The genes are TRBV27 and TRBJ2-1; 13 bases map to TRBD2. Germline assignment: CDR1 MNHEY and CDR2 SMNVEV (reference sequence). This CDR3 is built from 19 residues. Germline trimming cut 4 bases from V and 7 bases from J; bases unmatched to any gene: 16. The CDR3 DNA follows: TGTGCCAGCAGTTGGGGACTAGCGGGATCCCTGGCCGGGGTGAATGAGCAGTTCTTC. It codes for CASSWGLAGSLAGVNEQFF.

This chain joins TRBV2 and TRBJ2-6, with D maybe TRBD1 (5 bases). The CDR3 extends over 14 amino acids. V lost 7 bases and J lost 6, with 13 bases in between. Germline V lookup: CDR1 SNHLY, CDR2 FYNNEI. The CDR3 spells CASNNRPEANVLTF. CDR3 DNA: TGTGCCAGCAATAACAGGCCGGAGGCCAACGTCCTGACTTTC.

The chain employs TRBV28 and TRBJ1-2; no firm D call. Germline V gene lookup returns CDR1 MDHEN and CDR2 SYDVKM. V dropped 10 bases and J dropped 2 bases, with 20 bases sitting between them. CDR3 length: 15 amino acids. The CDR3 loop is CATHTLRLSNYGYTF. The DNA of the CDR3 is TGTGCCACCCACACCCTCAGACTATCGAACTATGGCTACACCTTC.

The V call is TRBV5-4, the J call TRBJ2-3, with TRBD2 matching over 7 bases. The trim removed 7 bases at V and 4 bases at J, leaving 3 bases unmatched. Germline V gives CDR1 SGHNT, CDR2 YYREEE (reference sequence). This CDR3 has 12 residues. In nucleotides, the CDR3 is TGTGCCAGCGGGAGGGCCTCAGATACGCAGTATTTT. Residues: CASGRASDTQYF.

This clone is a singleton in its sample. The chain carries TRBV3-1 (or the pseudogene TRBV3-2) and TRBJ1-4, with D perhaps TRBD1 (5 bases). V was trimmed by 4 bases and J by 5 bases, leaving 11 bases between them. The CDR3 is made up of 14 amino acids. The germline CDR1 and CDR2 sequences are LGHDT and YNNKEL (reference sequence). The CDR3 coding sequence is TGTGCCAGCAGCCTTGGATGGGGCAATGAAAAACTGTTTTTT. It encodes CASSLGWGNEKLFF.

CDR3 region: CASSFFSDHNEQFF. CDR3 bases: TGTGCCAGCAGTTTCTTTAGCGACCACAATGAGCAGTTCTTC. V is TRBV27 and J is TRBJ2-1; D may be TRBD2 (5 bases). CDR1 MNHEY and CDR2 SMNVEV come from the germline V gene (reference sequence). This CDR3 has 14 residues. V gave up 3 bases and J gave up 5 bases, with 11 bases separating them.

The DNA for the CDR3 is TGTGCCATCAGGGAGCGTACAGGGGTGGACACTGAAGCTTTCTTT. Translated: CAIRERTGVDTEAFF. The chain is built from TRBV10-3 and TRBJ1-1; the match to TRBD1 covers 7 bases. The CDR3 extends over 15 amino acids. The V gene's germline CDR1 is ENHRY and CDR2 SYGVKD. The ends lost 6 bases at V and 3 bases at J; junction bases unmatched: 10.

The rearrangement joins TRBV3-1 (or the pseudogene TRBV3-2) to TRBJ1-3, with D possibly matching TRBD1 (6 bases). With 5 bases removed from V and 3 bases from J, the gap between germline ends came to 17 bases. The V gene's germline CDR1 is LGHDT and CDR2 YNNKEL (reference sequence). The CDR3 has 16 amino acids. CDR3: CASSTRGGAHGNTIYF. In DNA, the CDR3 is TGTGCCAGCAGCACACGGGGGGGCGCTCATGGAAACACCATATATTTT.

The chain recombines TRBV10-3 with TRBJ2-1; 9 bases line up with TRBD2. Germline-derived CDR1 and CDR2 are ENHRY and SYGVKD. The trim removed 1 base at V and 9 bases at J, leaving 4 bases unmatched. The CDR3 runs 14 residues. The CDR3 DNA is TGTGCCATCAGTGAGTGGCGGGAGGGCAGTGAGCAGTTCTTC. Amino acids: CAISEWREGSEQFF.

J is TRBJ2-7 and V is TRBV11-2, with 10 bases matching TRBD2. In germline, CDR1 is SGHAT, CDR2 FQNNGV. CDR3 size: 17 residues. Trimming took 6 bases from V and 6 from J; bases not matched to a gene: 17. The CDR3: CASRTYRGSGRAPEQYF. DNA for the CDR3: TGTGCCAGCAGAACTTACAGGGGGAGCGGGAGGGCCCCCGAGCAGTACTTC.

This clone appeared a single time. CDR3: CASRRGGGAGELFF. CDR3 coding DNA: TGTGCCAGCCGGCGGGGGGGAGGGGCCGGGGAGCTGTTTTTT. The genes are TRBV6-5 and TRBJ2-2; 9 nucleotides align to TRBD2. Trimming took 8 bases from V and 6 from J; bases not matched to a gene: 7. CDR1 and CDR2 from the germline V gene are MNHEY and SVGAGI. The CDR3 runs to 14 residues.

This clone showed up just once. Here the CDR3 DNA reads TGCAGCGCCTTCAGGGGGAACACTGAAGCTTTCTTT. It encodes CSAFRGNTEAFF. The genes are TRBV29-1 and TRBJ1-1, with D possibly matching TRBD1 (6 bases). The germline V gene encodes CDR1 SQVTM and CDR2 ANQGSEA. Trimming took off 7 bases at V and 1 base at J, with 10 bases between the two ends. The CDR3 consists of 12 residues. Full variable domain (missing parts from reference TRBV29-1 and TRBJ1-1): SAVISQKPSRDICQRGTSLTIQCQVDSQVTMMFWYRQQPGQSLTLIATANQGSEATYESGFVIDKFPISRPNLTFSTLTVSNMSPEDSSIYLCSAFRGNTEAFFGQGTRLTVV.

The gene calls are TRBV28 and TRBJ2-5; TRBD1 matches 7 bases. Germline V CDR1 and CDR2: MDHEN, SYDVKM. V lost 5 bases to trimming and J lost 0 bases; unmatched junction nucleotides: 3. CDR3 size: 14 residues. CDR3 DNA sequence: TGTGCCAGCAGTCCACAGGGGTACCAAGAGACCCAGTACTTC. Encoded protein: CASSPQGYQETQYF. The variable domain in full, with the rest retrieved from reference TRBV28 and TRBJ2-5, is DVKVTQSSRYLVKRTGEKVFLECVQDMDHENMFWYRQDPGLGLRLIYFSYDVKMKEKGDIPEGYSVSREKKERFSLILESASTNQTSMYLCASSPQGYQETQYFGPGTRLLVL.

This chain uses TRBV7-8 with TRBJ2-1; 11 positions agree with TRBD2. Germline V gives CDR1 SGHVS, CDR2 FQNEAQ. With 5 bases clipped from V and 9 bases from J, the junction kept 3 bases outside the gene matches. The CDR3 is made up of 13 amino acids. DNA of the CDR3: TGTGCCAGCAGCCGGACTAGCGGGCCTGAGCAGTTCTTC. Protein: CASSRTSGPEQFF.

The chain is built from TRBV4-2 and TRBJ2-7, with 9 bases that match TRBD2. The germline CDR1 and CDR2 sequences are LGHNA and YNFKEQ. The CDR3 contains 15 residues. The V gene end was trimmed by 1 base and the J gene end by 3 bases; junction bases not matched to a gene: 4. CDR3 nucleotide sequence: TGTGCCAGCAGCCAAGCTGCGGGAGGGCGCTACGAGCAGTACTTC. It is translated as CASSQAAGGRYEQYF.

The table lists this clone with a few counts. V is TRBV12-3 or TRBV12-4 and J is TRBJ2-7; no firm D call. The CDR3 is 11 amino acids. Trimming took 5 bases from V and 4 from J, leaving 6 bases between them. The CDR3 protein is CASSVSYEQYF. The CDR3 nucleotides read TGTGCCAGCAGTGTGTCATACGAGCAGTACTTC.

The chain employs TRBV10-3 and TRBJ1-1; D perhaps matches TRBD1 (6 bases). V was cut by 10 bases and J by 0 bases, with 15 bases left in between. This CDR3 contains 14 residues. Germline CDR1 is ENHRY and CDR2 is SYGVKD. Written as DNA, the CDR3 is TGTGCCACCGGACAGAGAGTCATGAACACTGAAGCTTTCTTT. It codes for CATGQRVMNTEAFF.

In this sample, this clone turned up once. V usage is TRBV4-2 and J usage is TRBJ2-2, with D possibly TRBD2 on 6 matching bases. V was pared by 0 bases and J by 3 bases, with 14 bases between. The CDR3 consists of 17 residues. From germline, CDR1 is LGHNA and CDR2 YNFKEQ. The CDR3 loop reads CASSQEWLARDTGELFF. Written as DNA, the CDR3 is TGTGCCAGCAGCCAAGAGTGGCTAGCGAGGGACACCGGGGAGCTGTTTTTT.

The V gene is TRBV28, the J gene TRBJ2-3; 7 bases are shared with TRBD2. V lost 7 bases and J lost 6; bases outside the gene matches: 13. The V gene's germline CDR1 is MDHEN and CDR2 SYDVKM. This CDR3 contains 15 residues. The CDR3 here is CASTLRGGAVDTQYF. The CDR3 DNA is TGTGCCAGCACCTTGCGGGGAGGGGCCGTGGATACGCAGTATTTT.

The table lists this clone with a few counts. This chain uses TRBV5-1 with TRBJ2-1; 8 bases match TRBD1. The CDR3 has 15 amino acids. The germline gives CDR1 SGHRS, CDR2 YFSETQ. Germline trimming cut 6 bases from V and 1 base from J; bases unmatched to any gene: 6. The CDR3 DNA reads TGCGCCAGCACAAGGGGGACAGGTTCCTACAATGAGCAGTTCTTC. Amino acid sequence: CASTRGTGSYNEQFF.

J is TRBJ2-7 and V is TRBV5-5, with 7 bases identical to TRBD2. Per the germline V gene, CDR1 is SGHKS and CDR2 is YYEKEE (reference sequence). This CDR3 spans 15 amino acids. V shed 0 bases and J 2 bases; nucleotides not matched to a gene: 5. The CDR3 DNA reads TGTGCCAGCAGCTTGGCAGCGGGAAACCCCTACGAGCAGTACTTC. This codes for CASSLAAGNPYEQYF.

For this clone: Different DNA sequences within this sample yield the same CDR3. J is TRBJ2-2 and V is TRBV7-2, with 8 bases identical to TRBD2. CDR1 is SGHTA, CDR2 FQGNSA, per germline. The V segment lost 5 bases and the J segment 6 bases; nucleotides outside the gene matches: 2. CDR3 length equals 13 residues. The CDR3 bases are TGTGCCAGCAGCCGGGGGGGCGCCGGGGAGCTGTTTTTT. It yields the protein CASSRGGAGELFF.

This chain uses TRBV4-1 with TRBJ2-1; tentatively, D is TRBD1 (5 bases). The V end lost 8 bases, the J end lost 0 bases, and 23 bases lay between the germline ends. Looked up from germline, CDR1 is MGHRA and CDR2 is YSYEKL. The CDR3 consists of 18 residues. The CDR3 DNA is TGCGCCAGCGGATCGACAGAAGCCTTTCTAAGCTCCTACAATGAGCAGTTCTTC. Protein sequence: CASGSTEAFLSSYNEQFF.

This clone has only one observation. V is TRBV7-2 and J is TRBJ2-3, with TRBD2 identical over 8 bases. The CDR3 covers 15 residues. CDR1 and CDR2 (germline): SGHTA, FQGNSA. The V and J ends lost 6 bases and 5 bases, in that order; junction bases with no gene match: 10. CDR3 residues: CASSPSGRNIDTQYF. As DNA, the CDR3 is TGTGCCAGCAGTCCCAGCGGGAGAAATATAGATACGCAGTATTTT.

V gene TRBV7-8 combines with J gene TRBJ1-1; no definite D call. Germline CDR1 and CDR2: SGHVS and FQNEAQ. V was trimmed by 6 bases and J by 4 bases, leaving 6 bases between them. The CDR3 consists of 11 residues. CDR3 sequence reads: CASSPVTEAFF. The DNA of the CDR3 is TGTGCCAGCAGTCCGGTCACTGAAGCTTTCTTT.